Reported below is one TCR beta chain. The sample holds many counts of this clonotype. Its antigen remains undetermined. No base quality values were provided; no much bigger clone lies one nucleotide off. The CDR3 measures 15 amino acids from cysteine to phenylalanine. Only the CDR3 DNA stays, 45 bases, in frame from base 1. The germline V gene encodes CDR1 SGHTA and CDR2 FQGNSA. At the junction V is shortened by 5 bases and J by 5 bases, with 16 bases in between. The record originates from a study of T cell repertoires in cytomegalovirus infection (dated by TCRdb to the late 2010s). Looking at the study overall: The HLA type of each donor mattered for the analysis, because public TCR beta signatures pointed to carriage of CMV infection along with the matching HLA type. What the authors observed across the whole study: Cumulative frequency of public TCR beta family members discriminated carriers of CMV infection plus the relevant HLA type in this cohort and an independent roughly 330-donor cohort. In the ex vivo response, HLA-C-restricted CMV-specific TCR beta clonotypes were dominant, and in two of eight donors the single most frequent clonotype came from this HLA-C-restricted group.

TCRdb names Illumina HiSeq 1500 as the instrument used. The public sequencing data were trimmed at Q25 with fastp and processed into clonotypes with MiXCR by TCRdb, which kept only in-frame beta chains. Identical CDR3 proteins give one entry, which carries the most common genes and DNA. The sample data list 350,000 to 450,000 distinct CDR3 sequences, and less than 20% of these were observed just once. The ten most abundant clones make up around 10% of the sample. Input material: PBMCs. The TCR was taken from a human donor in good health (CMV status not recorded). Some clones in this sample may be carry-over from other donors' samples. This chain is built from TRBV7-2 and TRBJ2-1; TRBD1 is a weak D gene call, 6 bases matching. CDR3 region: CASSLQWGPDNEQFF. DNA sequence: TGTGCCAGCAGCCTACAGTGGGGGCCCGACAATGAGCAGTTCTTC.